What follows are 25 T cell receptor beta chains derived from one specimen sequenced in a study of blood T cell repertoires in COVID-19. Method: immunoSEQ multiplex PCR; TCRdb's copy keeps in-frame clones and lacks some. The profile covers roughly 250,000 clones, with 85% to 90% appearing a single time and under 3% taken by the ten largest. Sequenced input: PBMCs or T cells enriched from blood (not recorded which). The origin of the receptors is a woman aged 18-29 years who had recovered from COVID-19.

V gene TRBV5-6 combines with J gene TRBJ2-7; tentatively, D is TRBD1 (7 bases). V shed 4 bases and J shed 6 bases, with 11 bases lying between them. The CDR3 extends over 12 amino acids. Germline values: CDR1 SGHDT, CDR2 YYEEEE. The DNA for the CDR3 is TGTGCCAGCAGCGGCGGGACAGCCGAGCAGTACTTC. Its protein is CASSGGTAEQYF.

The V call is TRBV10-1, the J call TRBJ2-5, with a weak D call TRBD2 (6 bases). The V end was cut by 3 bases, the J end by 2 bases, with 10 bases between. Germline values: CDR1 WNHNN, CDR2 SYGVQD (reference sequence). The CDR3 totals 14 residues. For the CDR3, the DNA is TGCGCCAGCAGTGAATTGCGGGAACAAGAGACCCAGTACTTC. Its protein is CASSELREQETQYF.

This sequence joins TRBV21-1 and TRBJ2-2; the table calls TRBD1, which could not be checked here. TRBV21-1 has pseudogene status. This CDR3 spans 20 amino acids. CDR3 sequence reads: CASSKVAPLRDRGPFGELFF. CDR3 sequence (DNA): TGTGCCAGCAGCAAAGTTGCCCCTCTCCGGGACAGGGGACCCTTCGGGGAGCTGTTTTTT.

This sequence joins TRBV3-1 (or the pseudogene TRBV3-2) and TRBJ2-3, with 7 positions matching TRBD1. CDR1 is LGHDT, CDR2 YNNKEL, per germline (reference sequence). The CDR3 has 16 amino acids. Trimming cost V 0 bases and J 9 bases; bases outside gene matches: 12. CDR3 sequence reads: CASSQDRRGPPGTQYF. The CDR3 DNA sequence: TGTGCCAGCAGCCAAGATAGAAGGGGGCCGCCGGGGACGCAGTATTTT.

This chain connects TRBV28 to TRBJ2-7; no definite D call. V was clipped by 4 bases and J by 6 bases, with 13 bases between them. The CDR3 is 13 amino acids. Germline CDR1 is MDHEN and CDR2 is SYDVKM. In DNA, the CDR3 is TGTGCCAGCAGTTCCCCAAGCGTTCTCGAGCAGTACTTC. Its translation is CASSSPSVLEQYF.

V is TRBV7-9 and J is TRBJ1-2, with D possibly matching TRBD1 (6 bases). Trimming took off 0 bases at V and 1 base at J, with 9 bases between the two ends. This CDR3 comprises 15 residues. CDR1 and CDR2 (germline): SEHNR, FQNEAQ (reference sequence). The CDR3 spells CASSLAGQVNYGYTF. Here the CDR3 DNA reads TGTGCCAGCAGCTTAGCGGGACAAGTTAACTATGGCTACACCTTC.

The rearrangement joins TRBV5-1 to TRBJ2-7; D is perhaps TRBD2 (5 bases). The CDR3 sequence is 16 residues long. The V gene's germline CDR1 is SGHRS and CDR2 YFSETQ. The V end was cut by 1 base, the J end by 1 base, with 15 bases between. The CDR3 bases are TGCGCCAGCAGCTTGTTCGAGGGATTCGTGTCCTACGAGCAGTACTTC. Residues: CASSLFEGFVSYEQYF.

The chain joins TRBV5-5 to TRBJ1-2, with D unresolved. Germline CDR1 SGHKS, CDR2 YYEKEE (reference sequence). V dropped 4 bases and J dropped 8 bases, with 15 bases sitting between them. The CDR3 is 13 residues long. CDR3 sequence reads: CASSPGTSQGYTF. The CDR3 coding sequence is TGTGCCAGCAGCCCGGGAACATCCCAAGGCTACACCTTC.

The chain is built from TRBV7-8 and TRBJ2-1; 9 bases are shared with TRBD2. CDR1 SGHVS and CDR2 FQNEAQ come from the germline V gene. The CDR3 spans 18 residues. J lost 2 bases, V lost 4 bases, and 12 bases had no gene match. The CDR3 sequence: CASSSRGFSGGPYNEQFF. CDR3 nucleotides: TGTGCCAGCAGCTCCAGAGGCTTTAGCGGGGGTCCCTACAATGAGCAGTTCTTC.

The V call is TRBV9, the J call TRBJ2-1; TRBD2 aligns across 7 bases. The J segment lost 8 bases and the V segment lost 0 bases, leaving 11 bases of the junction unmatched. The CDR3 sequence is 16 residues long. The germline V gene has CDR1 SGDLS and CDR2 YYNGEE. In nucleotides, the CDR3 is TGTGCCAGCAGCGTAGATGGAAAGGGGAGGGTGTATGAGCAGTTCTTC. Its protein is CASSVDGKGRVYEQFF.

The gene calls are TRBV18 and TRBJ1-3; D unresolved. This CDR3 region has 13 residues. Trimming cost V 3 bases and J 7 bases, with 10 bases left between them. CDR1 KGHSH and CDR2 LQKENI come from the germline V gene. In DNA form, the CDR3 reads TGTGCCAGCTCACCCGAGACGGGGAACACCATATATTTT. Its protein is CASSPETGNTIYF. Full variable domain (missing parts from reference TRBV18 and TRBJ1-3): NAGVMQNPRHLVRRRGQEARLRCSPMKGHSHVYWYRQLPEEGLKFMVYLQKENIIDESGMPKERFSAEFPKEGPSILRIQQVVRGDSAAYFCASSPETGNTIYFGEGSWLTVV.

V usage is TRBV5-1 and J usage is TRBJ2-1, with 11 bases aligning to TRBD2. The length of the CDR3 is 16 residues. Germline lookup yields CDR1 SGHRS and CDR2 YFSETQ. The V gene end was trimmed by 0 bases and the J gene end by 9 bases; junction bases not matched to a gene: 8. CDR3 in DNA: TGCGCCAGCAGCTTGGATCTAGCGGGGGGCACCTTTGAGCAGTTCTTC. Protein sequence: CASSLDLAGGTFEQFF.

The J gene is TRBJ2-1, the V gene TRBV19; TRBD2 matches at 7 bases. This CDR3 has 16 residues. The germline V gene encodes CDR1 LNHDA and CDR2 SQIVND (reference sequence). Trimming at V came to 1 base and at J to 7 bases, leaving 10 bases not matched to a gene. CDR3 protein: CASSIGRLAFLNEQFF. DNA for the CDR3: TGTGCCAGTAGTATAGGGAGACTAGCCTTTCTAAATGAGCAGTTCTTC.

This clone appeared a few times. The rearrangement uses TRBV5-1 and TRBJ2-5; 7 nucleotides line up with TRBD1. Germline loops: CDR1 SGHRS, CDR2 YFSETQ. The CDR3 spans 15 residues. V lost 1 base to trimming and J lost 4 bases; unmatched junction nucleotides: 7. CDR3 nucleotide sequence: TGCGCCAGCAGCTTGCCAGGGGGTATTTCAGAGACCCAGTACTTC. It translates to CASSLPGGISETQYF.

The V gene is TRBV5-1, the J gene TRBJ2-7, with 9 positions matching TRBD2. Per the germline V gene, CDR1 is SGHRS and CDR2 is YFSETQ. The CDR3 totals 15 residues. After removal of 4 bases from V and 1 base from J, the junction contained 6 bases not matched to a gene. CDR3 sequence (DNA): TGCGCCAGCAGCGAGACTAGCGGCCCTTCCTACGAGCAGTACTTC. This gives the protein CASSETSGPSYEQYF. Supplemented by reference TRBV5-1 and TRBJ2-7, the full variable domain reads KAGVTQTPRYLIKTRGQQVTLSCSPISGHRSVSWYQQTPGQGLQFLFEYFSETQRNKGNFPGRFSGRQFSNSRSEMNVSTLELGDSALYLCASSETSGPSYEQYFGPGTRLTVT.

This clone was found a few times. The chain's CDR3 is CASSQYRGFYEQYF. The CDR3, as DNA: TGCGCCAGCAGCCAGTACAGGGGCTTCTACGAGCAGTACTTC. The chain recombines TRBV4-1 with TRBJ2-7; 7 bases match TRBD1. V shed 3 bases and J 3 bases; nucleotides not matched to a gene: 5. This CDR3 contains 14 residues. In germline, CDR1 is MGHRA, CDR2 YSYEKL.

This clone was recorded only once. As DNA, the CDR3 is TGTGCCAGTAGTATCAGAGCAGCCGGCGGTAATGAAAAACTGTTTTTT. Its translation: CASSIRAAGGNEKLFF. The rearrangement uses TRBV19 and TRBJ1-4; D is unresolved. Trimming removed 3 bases from V and 4 bases from J, with 15 bases in between. This CDR3 has 16 amino acids. In germline, CDR1 is LNHDA, CDR2 SQIVND (reference sequence).

CDR3 sequence: CASSPRGGPSYEQYF. The CDR3 DNA reads as TGCGCCAGCAGCCCAAGAGGGGGTCCCTCCTACGAGCAGTACTTC. The gene calls are TRBV5-1 and TRBJ2-7; weak D call: TRBD1 (6 bases). From germline, CDR1 is SGHRS and CDR2 YFSETQ. Trimming stripped 4 bases from V and 0 bases from J, with 14 bases between. The CDR3 sequence is 15 residues long.

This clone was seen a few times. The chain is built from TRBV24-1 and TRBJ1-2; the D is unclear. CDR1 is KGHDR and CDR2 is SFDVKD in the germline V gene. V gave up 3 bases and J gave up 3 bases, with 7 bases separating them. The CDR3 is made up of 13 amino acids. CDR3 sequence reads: CATSDEAHYGYTF. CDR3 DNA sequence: TGTGCCACCAGTGATGAAGCCCACTATGGCTACACCTTC.

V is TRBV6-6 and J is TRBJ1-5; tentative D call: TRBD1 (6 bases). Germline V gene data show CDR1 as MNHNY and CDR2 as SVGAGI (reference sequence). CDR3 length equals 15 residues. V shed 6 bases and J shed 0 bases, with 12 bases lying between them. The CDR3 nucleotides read TGTGCCAGCAGCTCGGACAGTTATAGCAATCAGCCCCAGCATTTT. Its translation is CASSSDSYSNQPQHF.

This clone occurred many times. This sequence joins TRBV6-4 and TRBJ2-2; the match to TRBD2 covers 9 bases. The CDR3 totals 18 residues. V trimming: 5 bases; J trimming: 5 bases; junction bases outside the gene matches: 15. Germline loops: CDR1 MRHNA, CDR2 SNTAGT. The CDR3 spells CASSPGNSGGEGTGELFF. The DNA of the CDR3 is TGTGCCAGCAGTCCCGGGAATAGCGGGGGCGAAGGGACCGGGGAGCTGTTTTTT.

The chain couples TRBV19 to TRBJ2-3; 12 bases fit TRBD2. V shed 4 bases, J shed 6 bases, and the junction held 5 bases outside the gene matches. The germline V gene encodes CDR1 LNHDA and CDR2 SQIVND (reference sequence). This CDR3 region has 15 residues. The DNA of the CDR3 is TGTGCCAGTAGTACTAGCGGGGGGGCAGGGGATACGCAGTATTTT. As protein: CASSTSGGAGDTQYF. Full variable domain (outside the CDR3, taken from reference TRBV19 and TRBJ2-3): DGGITQSPKYLFRKEGQNVTLSCEQNLNHDAMYWYRQDPGQGLRLIYYSQIVNDFQKGDIAEGYSVSREKKESFPLTVTSAQKNPTAFYLCASSTSGGAGDTQYFGPGTRLTVL.

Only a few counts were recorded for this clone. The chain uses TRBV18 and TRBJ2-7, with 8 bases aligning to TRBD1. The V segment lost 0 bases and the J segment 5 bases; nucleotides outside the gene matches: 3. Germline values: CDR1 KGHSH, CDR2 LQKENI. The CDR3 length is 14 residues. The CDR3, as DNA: TGTGCCAGCTCACCACCGAACAGGGGGGACGAGCAGTACTTC. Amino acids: CASSPPNRGDEQYF. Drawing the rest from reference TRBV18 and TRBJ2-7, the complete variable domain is NAGVMQNPRHLVRRRGQEARLRCSPMKGHSHVYWYRQLPEEGLKFMVYLQKENIIDESGMPKERFSAEFPKEGPSILRIQQVVRGDSAAYFCASSPPNRGDEQYFGPGTRLTVT.

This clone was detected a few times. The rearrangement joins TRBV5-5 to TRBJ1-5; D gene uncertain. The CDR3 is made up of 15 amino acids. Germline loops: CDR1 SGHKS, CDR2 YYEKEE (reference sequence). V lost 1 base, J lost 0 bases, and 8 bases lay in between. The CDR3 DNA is TGTGCCAGCAGCTTGACCGGGATTAGCAATCAGCCCCAGCATTTT. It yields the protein CASSLTGISNQPQHF.

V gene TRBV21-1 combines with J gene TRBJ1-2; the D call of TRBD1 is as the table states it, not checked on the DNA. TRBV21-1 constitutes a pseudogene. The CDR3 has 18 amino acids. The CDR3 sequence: CASSLFERRAGMSYGYTF. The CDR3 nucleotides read TGTGCCAGCAGCCTCTTTGAAAGAAGGGCAGGGATGAGCTATGGCTACACCTTC.